This T cell receptor (beta chain) was found in a study of blood T cell repertoires in COVID-19 (dated by TCRdb to 2018 to 2020). General notes on the study: Collaborator samples came from the United States, Italy and Spain and covered acute and convalescent phases of COVID-19. The material from the prospective study consisted of cDNA or gDNA derived from T cells, B-cell-depleted T cells, or PBMCs. Subjects who had been exposed to COVID-19, were actively infected with it, or had recovered from it provided the deeply sampled blood TCRbeta repertoires that made up the dataset. A freely available public database, intended as a resource for researchers studying the immune response to SARS-CoV-2, is where the repertoires were released. The samples were drawn from two sources: the first 160 participants of the ongoing ImmuneRACE study, and 950 to 1,500 subjects contributed by 6 global collaborators. A de-identified subject ID, COVID-19 status, age in years and sex were almost always included in the sample metadata. Where available, HLA class I and class II types were obtained from metadata supplied by the sample provider rather than from assay-based typing. General conclusions and limits of the study: The quantity of clinical and demographic metadata differed by source and by participant and was supplied without curation.

TCRbeta CDR3 regions were amplified from genomic DNA using the immunoSEQ Assay, a bias-controlled multiplex PCR. The paper's processing steps were these. The number of nucleated cells in each sample was estimated by amplification of reference gene primers within the assay. To quantify the absolute abundance of each unique TCRbeta CDR3 rearrangement, sequence reads were collapsed and filtered. For each sample, productive Simpson clonality was calculated as the square root of Simpson's diversity index across productive rearrangements. TCRdb re-hosts the immuneACCESS table, in-frame sequences only. Its copies lack some clones; in the studies checked, an unresolved V gene accounts for under half of them, and the cause for the rest is not known. For V, J and clone size, that table is used; D and trimming come from the DNA. The sample has 90,000 to 120,000 clones on record, roughly 92% of them singletons. Of the sample, around 5.7% falls within the top ten clones.

Collaborating institutions collected whole blood in K2EDTA tubes following their own protocols. For TCRbeta analysis, collaborator samples were shipped as frozen whole blood, as isolated PBMCs, or as DNA extracted from either sample type. According to the germline V gene, CDR1 reads SGDLS and CDR2 reads YYNGEE. CDR3 length: 15 amino acids, cysteine to phenylalanine. Of all the DNA, just the CDR3 is kept, 45 bases in frame from base 1. V is clipped by 0 bases and J by 3 bases, and the sequence between their germline boundaries is 10 bases long. Turning to this clone: Its target antigen remains unknown. Base qualities are not at hand, and no much larger clone is one base apart.

The chain is assembled from TRBV9 and TRBJ2-1; D gene: possibly TRBD2, on 6 matching bases. The sequence derives from a man in his 70s with acute or convalescent COVID-19. Sequencing was performed on peripheral blood. The CDR3 amino acid sequence is: CASSVEAGYYNEQFF. The sequence in DNA is TGTGCCAGCAGCGTAGAGGCGGGATACTACAATGAGCAGTTCTTC. With all but the CDR3 taken from the reference TRBV9 and TRBJ2-1 genes, the full variable domain is: DSGVTQTPKHLITATGQRVTLRCSPRSGDLSVYWYQQSLDQGLQFLIQYYNGEERAKGNILERFSAQQFPDLHSELNLSSLELGDSALYFCASSVEAGYYNEQFFGPGTRLTVL.